These 17 T cell receptor beta chains share one sample of origin, sequenced in a study of CD8+ T cells in alopecia areata. Isolated RNA was reverse transcribed into cDNA used as the sequencing template. Repertoires were generated with immunoSEQ multiplex PCR, while TCRdb's copy carries only in-frame clones and drops some. The table lists 150,000 or so clones, about 90% of them singletons. The sequencing here drew on CD8+ T cells sorted from blood, taken at week 0. The origin of the receptors is a human donor with alopecia areata.

The sample holds a few counts of this clone. This rearrangement joins TRBV21-1 to TRBJ2-7; the D segment call TRBD2 is taken from the table without a DNA check. TRBV21-1 has pseudogene status. The CDR3 has 12 residues. The CDR3 loop reads CASSKVAGEQYF. The CDR3 coding sequence is TGTGCCAGCAGCAAAGTAGCGGGCGAGCAGTACTTC.

The count of this clone is one. V usage is TRBV7-9 and J usage is TRBJ1-1; 9 positions agree with TRBD1. The CDR3 contains 16 residues. CDR1 SEHNR and CDR2 FQNEAQ come from the germline V gene (reference sequence). V lost 6 bases, J lost 1 base, and 9 bases stayed unmatched. The DNA for the CDR3 is TGTGCCAGCAGTTCGGGACAGGGAAGTGGGAACACTGAAGCTTTCTTT. It yields the protein CASSSGQGSGNTEAFF.

V is TRBV27 and J is TRBJ2-2; D unresolved. Germline V gene data show CDR1 as MNHEY and CDR2 as SMNVEV (reference sequence). The CDR3 spans 14 residues. Deletions cut 6 bases from V and 2 bases from J, with 10 bases between. Here the CDR3 DNA reads TGTGCCAGCAGCCTACTCCAAAACACCGGGGAGCTGTTTTTT. It encodes CASSLLQNTGELFF.

V gene TRBV28 combines with J gene TRBJ2-7, with TRBD1 identical over 7 bases. J lost 5 bases, V lost 10 bases, and 8 bases had no gene match. The CDR3 spans 12 residues. Per the germline V gene, CDR1 is MDHEN and CDR2 is SYDVKM. CDR3 region: CATGGANNEQYF. The CDR3 nucleotides are TGTGCCACAGGGGGTGCAAATAACGAGCAGTACTTC.

This chain connects TRBV29-1 to TRBJ2-1, with a weak D call TRBD2 (5 bases). Trimming pared 6 bases from V and 0 bases from J, leaving 9 bases between. The CDR3 consists of 13 residues. Germline lookup yields CDR1 SQVTM and CDR2 ANQGSEA. Here the CDR3 reads CSVGASSYNEQFF. The CDR3 DNA is TGCAGCGTGGGAGCATCCTCCTACAATGAGCAGTTCTTC.

The chain joins TRBV4-1 to TRBJ2-1; 12 positions match TRBD2. This CDR3 spans 17 amino acids. Germline CDR1 and CDR2: MGHRA and YSYEKL. V was pared by 5 bases and J by 4 bases, with 9 bases of the junction left unmatched. As DNA, the CDR3 is TGCGCCAGCAGCGGGTCTAGCGGGGGGGCTAGGTACAATGAGCAGTTCTTC. Its protein is CASSGSSGGARYNEQFF.

The chain recombines TRBV4-1 with TRBJ2-7; D is perhaps TRBD1 (5 bases). The V end lost 1 base, the J end lost 2 bases, and 9 bases lay between the germline ends. This CDR3 spans 14 amino acids. Per the germline V gene, CDR1 is MGHRA and CDR2 is YSYEKL. CDR3 DNA sequence: TGCGCCAGCAGCCAAGGAGACAGTACCTACGAGCAGTACTTC. Amino acid sequence: CASSQGDSTYEQYF.

The chain has TRBV4-1 and TRBJ2-5, with 9 bases fitting TRBD1. Per the germline V gene, CDR1 is MGHRA and CDR2 is YSYEKL. V lost 2 bases to trimming and J lost 3 bases; unmatched junction nucleotides: 7. CDR3 length: 16 amino acids. For the CDR3, the DNA is TGCGCCAGCAGCCAATGGGGGACAGGGCTAGAAGAGACCCAGTACTTC. It encodes CASSQWGTGLEETQYF.

This rearrangement joins TRBV30 to TRBJ2-2; a weak D match, TRBD1 (6 bases). Looked up from germline, CDR1 is GTSNPN and CDR2 is SVGIG (reference sequence). V lost 8 bases and J 1 base, leaving 23 bases between the germline ends. The CDR3 loop spans 17 amino acids. Written as DNA, the CDR3 is TGTGCCCGATCCAGATACGAGACAGGATTGAACACCGGGGAGCTGTTTTTT. Protein: CARSRYETGLNTGELFF.

The chain uses TRBV23-1 and TRBJ2-1; possible D gene TRBD2, 5 bases. TRBV23-1 falls under the ORF class, with uncertain function. V dropped 4 bases and J dropped 1 base, with 17 bases sitting between them. This CDR3 has 17 residues. The CDR3 loop is CASSLWPLGDSYNEQFF. In DNA, the CDR3 is TGCGCCAGCAGTCTCTGGCCCCTCGGGGATTCCTACAATGAGCAGTTCTTC.

V is TRBV4-1 and J is TRBJ2-1, with D unclear. The ends were cut back, 2 bases at V and 5 bases at J, with 13 bases in the middle. In germline, CDR1 is MGHRA, CDR2 YSYEKL. This CDR3 comprises 15 residues. The CDR3, as DNA: TGCGCCAGCAGCCAATTCTCCCTGAGCGACAATGAGCAGTTCTTC. This codes for CASSQFSLSDNEQFF.

This clone has just one count. V gene TRBV19 combines with J gene TRBJ1-2; D not certain. Germline CDR1 and CDR2: LNHDA and SQIVND (reference sequence). CDR3 length: 13 residues. V lost 1 base and J lost 0, with 3 bases in between. The CDR3 sequence is CASSIASNYGYTF. The CDR3 DNA reads TGTGCCAGTAGTATAGCATCTAACTATGGCTACACCTTC. Looking up the rest from reference TRBV19 and TRBJ1-2 gives the full variable domain: DGGITQSPKYLFRKEGQNVTLSCEQNLNHDAMYWYRQDPGQGLRLIYYSQIVNDFQKGDIAEGYSVSREKKESFPLTVTSAQKNPTAFYLCASSIASNYGYTFGSGTRLTVV.

This rearrangement joins TRBV2 to TRBJ1-2, with unresolved D. CDR1 is SNHLY, CDR2 FYNNEI, per germline. Trimming pared 3 bases from V and 2 bases from J, leaving 16 bases between. This CDR3 has 16 residues. The CDR3 here is CASSDHISHQNYGYTF. Here the CDR3 DNA reads TGTGCCAGCAGTGACCACATATCACACCAAAACTATGGCTACACCTTC. Combining the CDR3 with reference TRBV2 and TRBJ1-2 gives the whole variable domain EPEVTQTPSHQVTQMGQEVILRCVPISNHLYFYWYRQILGQKVEFLVSFYNNEISEKSEIFDDQFSVERPDGSNFTLKIRSTKLEDSAMYFCASSDHISHQNYGYTFGSGTRLTVV.

The chain employs TRBV23-1 and TRBJ2-3; 7 bases match TRBD1. TRBV23-1 is classed as an ORF, of uncertain function. The CDR3 is made up of 16 amino acids. With 7 bases clipped from V and 7 bases from J, the junction kept 17 bases outside the gene matches. The CDR3 DNA reads TGCGCCAGCACTTCAAACAGGGGAGCTTTTTTTTATACGCAGTATTTT. This encodes CASTSNRGAFFYTQYF.

The V gene is TRBV25-1, the J gene TRBJ2-3, with 7 bases identical to TRBD1. V shed 4 bases and J 2 bases; nucleotides not matched to a gene: 9. CDR3 length: 16 residues. Germline CDR1 and CDR2: MGHDK and SYGVNS. The CDR3 here is CASSGPWDRVTDTQYF. The CDR3 DNA follows: TGTGCCAGCAGTGGTCCATGGGACAGAGTCACAGATACGCAGTATTTT.

The rearrangement uses TRBV27 and TRBJ2-6, with unresolved D. V dropped 5 bases and J dropped 0 bases, with 11 bases sitting between them. Germline CDR1 is MNHEY and CDR2 is SMNVEV (reference sequence). The CDR3 length is 16 residues. Written as DNA, the CDR3 is TGTGCCAGCAGTCCTCTACAGCTCTCTGGGGCCAACGTCCTGACTTTC. It translates to CASSPLQLSGANVLTF.

This chain joins TRBV5-1 and TRBJ1-3; D unresolved. The V gene's germline CDR1 is SGHRS and CDR2 YFSETQ. There are 15 residues in the CDR3. Trimming took off 4 bases at V and 0 bases at J, with 11 bases between the two ends. CDR3 sequence reads: CASSPDLRSGNTIYF. The CDR3 DNA sequence: TGCGCCAGCAGCCCGGACCTCCGCTCTGGAAACACCATATATTTT.